What follows are 24 T cell receptor beta chains derived from one specimen sequenced in a study of Ad26.COV2.S vaccination and SARS-CoV-2 variants. Sequencing used immunoSEQ multiplex PCR; TCRdb keeps in-frame clones, though not all of them. The table records 380,000 or so clones, about nine tenths of them present only once. Treatment described: around 19 received Ad26.COV2.S at low or high dose, single or two shots; a few received placebo; per-sample allocation not given. Sampling happened 63 days after the first vaccine or placebo injection. The sequencing used peripheral blood, collected in a trial of Ad26.COV2.S vaccine versus placebo. These receptors came from a person aged 18-65 years who received the Ad26.COV2.S COVID-19 vaccine or a placebo.

The rearrangement links TRBV5-6 to TRBJ1-2; TRBD1 is a possible D gene (6 bases). V gave up 4 bases and J gave up 5 bases, with 15 bases separating them. The germline V gene encodes CDR1 SGHDT and CDR2 YYEEEE. There are 14 residues in the CDR3. CDR3 amino acids: CASSAQGAEYGYTF. The CDR3 DNA follows: TGTGCCAGCAGCGCACAGGGAGCTGAGTATGGCTACACCTTC.

J is TRBJ2-3 and V is TRBV29-1, with 10 nucleotides matching TRBD2. This CDR3 is built from 17 residues. V was pared by 7 bases and J by 2 bases, with 15 bases of the junction left unmatched. Germline V gene sequence: CDR1 SQVTM, CDR2 ANQGSEA. The CDR3 DNA sequence: TGCAGCGCAACAGGACTAGCGGCCCATGGTGTCACAGATACGCAGTATTTT. It specifies CSATGLAAHGVTDTQYF.

This chain links TRBV3-1 (or the pseudogene TRBV3-2) with TRBJ1-2; 9 nucleotides agree with TRBD1. J was trimmed by 8 bases and V by 4 bases; bases with no gene match: 20. Germline V gene lookup returns CDR1 LGHDT and CDR2 YNNKEL (reference sequence). The CDR3 length is 18 residues. The CDR3 loop is CASSPDSFTGGRVRGYTF. The CDR3 nucleotides are TGTGCCAGCAGCCCGGATTCCTTTACAGGGGGCCGGGTGAGAGGCTACACCTTC.

The chain joins TRBV5-4 to TRBJ1-5, with D possibly matching TRBD1 (5 bases). The CDR3 extends over 15 amino acids. Germline CDR1 is SGHNT and CDR2 is YYREEE (reference sequence). V was trimmed by 0 bases and J by 4 bases, leaving 11 bases between them. The CDR3 coding sequence is TGTGCCAGCAGCTTGGGGGGGTACCCTAATCAGCCCCAGCATTTT. It is translated as CASSLGGYPNQPQHF.

For this clone: The identical CDR3 is also encoded by other nucleotide sequences in the sample. The gene calls are TRBV5-6 and TRBJ1-5, with TRBD1 matching over 7 bases. Germline CDR1 and CDR2: SGHDT and YYEEEE. With V trimmed by 1 base and J by 1 base, 5 bases remained unmatched. The CDR3 has 16 amino acids. The CDR3 DNA reads as TGTGCCAGCAGCTTGAGGACAGGAGTGAGCAATCAGCCCCAGCATTTT. Translation: CASSLRTGVSNQPQHF. Variable domain in full (rest from reference TRBV5-6 and TRBJ1-5): DAGVTQSPTHLIKTRGQQVTLRCSPKSGHDTVSWYQQALGQGPQFIFQYYEEEERQRGNFPDRFSGHQFPNYSSELNVNALLLGDSALYLCASSLRTGVSNQPQHFGDGTRLSIL.

The chain links TRBV25-1 to TRBJ2-2; 15 nucleotides line up with TRBD2. Germline V gives CDR1 MGHDK, CDR2 SYGVNS. The J segment lost 8 bases and the V segment lost 4 bases, leaving 5 bases of the junction unmatched. The CDR3 is 16 amino acids. The CDR3, as DNA: TGTGCCAGCAGTGGGACTAGCGGGAGGGCTGTTGGGGAGCTGTTTTTT. Amino acids: CASSGTSGRAVGELFF.

The V and J genes are TRBV5-1 and TRBJ2-1; TRBD1 aligns across 9 bases. Germline V gives CDR1 SGHRS, CDR2 YFSETQ. This CDR3 has 15 amino acids. J gave up 3 bases and V 2 bases, and 3 bases lay outside the gene matches. CDR3 sequence reads: CASSFKGQGYNEQFF. CDR3 coding DNA: TGCGCCAGCAGCTTCAAGGGACAGGGCTACAATGAGCAGTTCTTC. Using reference TRBV5-1 and TRBJ2-1 for the parts outside the CDR3, the full variable domain is KAGVTQTPRYLIKTRGQQVTLSCSPISGHRSVSWYQQTPGQGLQFLFEYFSETQRNKGNFPGRFSGRQFSNSRSEMNVSTLELGDSALYLCASSFKGQGYNEQFFGPGTRLTVL.

The chain joins TRBV25-1 to TRBJ2-5; D might be TRBD1 or TRBD2, each matching 6 bases. V dropped 6 bases and J dropped 5 bases, with 19 bases sitting between them. The CDR3 contains 15 residues. From germline, CDR1 is MGHDK and CDR2 SYGVNS. CDR3 loop: CASRRGTLSIETQYF. CDR3 DNA sequence: TGTGCCAGCAGACGCGGGACACTATCCATCGAGACCCAGTACTTC.

The DNA of the CDR3 is TGTGCTAGTGGTTCACAGGGAATGGCTGAAGCTTTCTTT. Translated, it gives CASGSQGMAEAFF. The V and J genes are TRBV12-5 and TRBJ1-1, with TRBD1 as a possible D gene (6 bases). V was shortened by 4 bases and J by 6 bases, with 12 bases between the two germline ends. The CDR3 extends over 13 amino acids. Germline CDR1 LGHNT, CDR2 FRNRAP.

This chain uses TRBV9 with TRBJ1-1; 8 bases align to TRBD1. The V and J ends lost 1 base and 0 bases, in that order; junction bases with no gene match: 8. The germline gives CDR1 SGDLS, CDR2 YYNGEE. The length of the CDR3 is 17 residues. In nucleotides, the CDR3 is TGTGCCAGCAGCGTAAATCCCGGGACAGGCCTGAACACTGAAGCTTTCTTT. This sequence encodes CASSVNPGTGLNTEAFF.

The rearrangement joins TRBV6-2 or TRBV6-3 to TRBJ2-7; D uncertain. V lost 5 bases to trimming and J lost 10 bases, with 15 bases between them. CDR1 and CDR2 from the germline V gene are MNHEY and SVGEGT. The CDR3 is 12 residues long. The CDR3 DNA sequence: TGTGCCAGCAGTATTGGACGTGGAACACAGTACTTC. This gives the protein CASSIGRGTQYF.

This sequence joins TRBV2 and TRBJ2-6; D gene ambiguous. The CDR3 extends over 13 amino acids. Germline-derived CDR1 and CDR2 are SNHLY and FYNNEI. V gave up 6 bases and J gave up 4 bases, with 7 bases separating them. CDR3 sequence (DNA): TGTGCCAGCAGAGCCTCCGGGGCCAACGTCCTGACTTTC. Translation gives CASRASGANVLTF.

The V call is TRBV9, the J call TRBJ1-3; a possible D gene is TRBD1 (5 bases). V shed 2 bases and J shed 0 bases, with 12 bases lying between them. The CDR3 is 16 amino acids. CDR1 is SGDLS and CDR2 is YYNGEE in the germline V gene. The CDR3 sequence is CASSVTGTNSGNTIYF. The CDR3 DNA is TGTGCCAGCAGCGTGACCGGGACCAACTCTGGAAACACCATATATTTT.

The chain recombines TRBV19 with TRBJ2-7; D perhaps matches TRBD2 (6 bases). Germline CDR1 LNHDA, CDR2 SQIVND (reference sequence). The V and J ends lost 5 bases and 8 bases respectively, with 16 bases between them. The CDR3 runs to 13 residues. The CDR3 sequence is CASSARTTEKQYF. As DNA, the CDR3 is TGTGCCAGTAGTGCGCGGACTACCGAAAAGCAGTACTTC. Full variable domain (rest looked up from reference TRBV19 and TRBJ2-7): DGGITQSPKYLFRKEGQNVTLSCEQNLNHDAMYWYRQDPGQGLRLIYYSQIVNDFQKGDIAEGYSVSREKKESFPLTVTSAQKNPTAFYLCASSARTTEKQYFGPGTRLTVT.

The V gene is TRBV7-3, the J gene TRBJ1-1; D call uncertain. Germline loops: CDR1 SGHTA, CDR2 FQGTGA. V was clipped by 6 bases and J by 11 bases, with 16 bases between them. The CDR3 covers 12 residues. CDR3: CASSPSLGEAFF. Here the CDR3 DNA reads TGTGCCAGCAGTCCCAGTTTGGGCGAGGCTTTCTTT.

The V gene is TRBV27, the J gene TRBJ2-1; no clear D gene. The CDR3 totals 15 residues. Trimming cost V 7 bases and J 0 bases, with 13 bases left between them. The V gene's germline CDR1 is MNHEY and CDR2 SMNVEV (reference sequence). The CDR3 sequence is CASTINGISYNEQFF. The CDR3 region has the DNA TGTGCCAGCACAATTAATGGGATCTCCTACAATGAGCAGTTCTTC.

The chain links TRBV27 to TRBJ1-2; D is perhaps TRBD1 (5 bases). The V gene lost 2 bases and the J gene lost 8 bases, with 18 bases spanning the gap. The CDR3 is 15 amino acids. The germline CDR1 and CDR2 sequences are MNHEY and SMNVEV (reference sequence). CDR3 loop: CASSLGGRLGEGYTF. CDR3 in DNA: TGTGCCAGCAGTTTAGGGGGTAGGCTAGGAGAGGGCTACACCTTC.

As concerns this clone: Other DNA sequences in this specimen translate into the identical CDR3. The chain links TRBV10-3 to TRBJ1-6; unclear D gene. Looked up from germline, CDR1 is ENHRY and CDR2 is SYGVKD. V dropped 8 bases and J dropped 9 bases, with 8 bases sitting between them. The CDR3 has 11 amino acids. The CDR3 nucleotides read TGTGCCATCGGGGTTAGTTCACCCCTCCACTTT. The encoded protein is CAIGVSSPLHF.

The rearrangement joins TRBV5-8 to TRBJ2-7; D may be TRBD1 or TRBD2 (6 bases each). From germline, CDR1 is SGHTS and CDR2 YDEGEE. This CDR3 has 14 amino acids. Between the trimmed V and J ends, which lost 4 bases and 1 base, there was a span of 12 bases. CDR3 region: CASSPGAGSYEQYF. DNA for the CDR3: TGTGCCAGCAGCCCGGGGGCGGGGTCCTACGAGCAGTACTTC.

The DNA for the CDR3 is TGTGCCAGCAGCTCGGACAGGGGTTTGGGTGGCTACACCTTC. It yields the protein CASSSDRGLGGYTF. V gene TRBV13 combines with J gene TRBJ1-2, with TRBD1 identical over 9 bases. Unmatched junction bases numbered 7, after V lost 4 bases and J lost 7 bases. Germline V gene data show CDR1 as PRHDT and CDR2 as FYEKMQ (reference sequence). The CDR3 contains 14 residues.

This clone was recorded a few times. The rearrangement uses TRBV28 and TRBJ2-7, with D perhaps matching TRBD2 (6 bases). V lost 4 bases and J lost 1, with 17 bases in between. In germline, CDR1 is MDHEN, CDR2 SYDVKM. This CDR3 is built from 16 residues. The CDR3: CASSSPGLRLSYEQYF. The CDR3 bases are TGTGCCAGCAGTTCGCCGGGACTTAGACTATCCTACGAGCAGTACTTC.

This chain joins TRBV7-3 and TRBJ1-1; 7 bases line up with TRBD1. The CDR3 is made up of 16 amino acids. Germline V CDR1 and CDR2: SGHTA, FQGTGA. V lost 3 bases, J lost 0 bases, and 7 bases stayed unmatched. CDR3 in amino acids: CASSFGGGTVNTEAFF. DNA of the CDR3: TGTGCCAGCAGCTTCGGAGGGGGGACAGTGAACACTGAAGCTTTCTTT.

The chain has TRBV29-1 and TRBJ2-5, with D perhaps being TRBD1 or TRBD2 (5 bases each). The CDR3 contains 16 residues. Between the trimmed V and J ends, which lost 3 bases and 3 bases, there was a span of 20 bases. Per germline, CDR1 SQVTM and CDR2 ANQGSEA. In DNA form, the CDR3 reads TGCAGCGTTGACGTAGGGACCCTAGAGAGGGAAGAGACCCAGTACTTC. It yields the protein CSVDVGTLEREETQYF.

This clone turned up a few times. The V and J genes are TRBV5-1 and TRBJ1-2; 7 bases are a match to TRBD1. Per the germline V gene, CDR1 is SGHRS and CDR2 is YFSETQ. This CDR3 has 15 amino acids. Unmatched junction bases numbered 11, after V lost 2 bases and J lost 7 bases. CDR3 protein: CASSFNLRDSLGYTF. CDR3 coding DNA: TGCGCCAGCAGCTTTAACCTCCGGGACAGTCTTGGCTACACCTTC.